The present TCR beta chain was sequenced within a study of tumor-infiltrating lymphocytes in primary liver carcinoma. Study-wide findings and caveats: Relative to blood, tumors carried a significantly larger fraction of the repertoire in their top 250 clones (p = 0.039).

This clonotype was counted ten times or more. The antigen remains undetermined. The CDR3 extends over 13 amino acids. The ends were cut back, 7 bases at V and 5 bases at J, with 12 bases in the middle. Per germline, CDR1 SNHLY and CDR2 FYNNEI. Production of TCR beta cDNA used roughly 0.55 ug total RNA together with a constant-region primer. Sequencing libraries for TCR beta derived from three nested multiplex PCR rounds that used slightly modified ARM-PCR. Primers for the first two PCR rounds were TRBV1-TRBV30 forward primers and a C-beta reverse primer (10 cycles per round). TCRdb fed the multiplex PCR reads into MiXCR, producing one record per CDR3 protein. Among about 35,000 distinct CDR3 sequences listed, roughly four fifths were seen once. Unsorted bulk tissue of about 18-32 mg yielded co-extracted RNA and DNA. These patients lived with chronic HBV infection and had never been treated. Over 80% viable tumor cells were present in every tumor sample.

The sample comprised liver tumor tissue from sampling region 4. Described subset: tumor region T4, right-lateral pole. This chain joins TRBV2 and TRBJ2-1; possibly TRBD2 for D (5 bases). The sequence was collected from a man in his forties with primary liver carcinoma and hepatitis B virus infection. The CDR3 region is CASTPFGDNEQFF. CDR3 nucleotides: TGTGCCAGCACCCCTTTCGGGGACAATGAGCAGTTCTTC.